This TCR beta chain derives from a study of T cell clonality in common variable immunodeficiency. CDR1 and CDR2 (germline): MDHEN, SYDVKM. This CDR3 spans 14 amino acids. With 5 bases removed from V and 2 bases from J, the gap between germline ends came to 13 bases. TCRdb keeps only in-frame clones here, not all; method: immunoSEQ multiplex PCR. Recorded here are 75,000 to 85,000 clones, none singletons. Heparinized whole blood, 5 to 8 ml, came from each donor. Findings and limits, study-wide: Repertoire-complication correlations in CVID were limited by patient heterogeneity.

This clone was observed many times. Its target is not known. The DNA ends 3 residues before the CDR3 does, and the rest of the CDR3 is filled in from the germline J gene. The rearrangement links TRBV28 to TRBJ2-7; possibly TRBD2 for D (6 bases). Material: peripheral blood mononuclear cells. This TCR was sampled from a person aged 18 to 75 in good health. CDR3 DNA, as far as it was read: TGTGCCAGCAGTGACGGAGGGCTCGCCTACGAG. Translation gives CASSDGGLAYE. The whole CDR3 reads CASSDGGLAYEQYF.